This T cell receptor beta chain stems from a study of T cells in Graves' hyperthyroidism and ophthalmopathy. The sample holds many counts of this clonotype. TCR beta CDR3 sequences were amplified from RNA transcripts. The primer set for the first-round RT-PCR of the TCR CDR3 was HTBI. TCRdb re-derived calls from the multiplex PCR reads in MiXCR, one entry per CDR3 protein. The sample carries some 250,000 distinct CDR3 sequences, around 15% recorded once. Exclusion of patients followed from uncontrolled infection, other autoimmune disease, pregnancy or lactation. The CDR3 extends over 15 amino acids. Between the trimmed V and J ends, which lost 0 bases and 4 bases, there was a span of 12 bases. The germline CDR1 and CDR2 sequences are SGHAT and FQNNGV.

This chain uses TRBV11-2 with TRBJ1-1; D gene unclear. Sequencing was performed on blood. This TCR came from a woman aged 45-60 years with Graves' hyperthyroidism that later progressed to Graves' ophthalmopathy. In DNA form, the CDR3 reads TGTGCCAGCAGCTTAGAGAGAGGAGGGTTCACTGAAGCTTTCTTT. It codes for CASSLERGGFTEAFF.